This TCR beta chain emerged from a study of CD8+ T cells in alopecia areata. Study context: It was 6 to 18 months of tofacitinib, and then there were 6 months off drug. Among treated patients, severity was scored by affected scalp area percentage.

The CDR3 sequence is 14 residues long. V was cut by 3 bases and J by 0 bases, with 7 bases left in between. Germline-derived CDR1 and CDR2 are LGHNA and YNFKEQ. As regards this clone: Antigen: not known.

Extracted RNA was reverse transcribed, and the resulting cDNA served as sequencing template. TCRdb keeps only in-frame clones here, not all; method: immunoSEQ multiplex PCR. The sample includes approximately 280,000 clones, roughly 50% of them seen just once. Overall study findings and caveats: Amid tofacitinib therapy, many expanded lesional clones stayed present in scalp and blood.

Indicated treatment: oral pan-JAK inhibitor, 5-10 mg twice daily. Lesional scalp punch biopsies and peripheral blood were collected from alopecia areata patients. The TCR originated in a human donor with alopecia areata. The chain is built from TRBV4-2 and TRBJ2-3; a weak D match, TRBD2 (6 bases). Sequenced material: CD4+ T cells sorted from blood, taken at week 24, from a patient treated with tofacitinib. The CDR3 DNA follows: TGTGCCAGCAGCCAGGGGACTAGCACAGATACGCAGTATTTT. It translates to CASSQGTSTDTQYF.